Below are 14 T cell receptor beta chains sequenced from a single sample in a study of cytomegalovirus exposure and HLA in healthy donors. 13 Jbeta primers and 60 Vbeta primers were used for the PCR. Data came from immunoSEQ multiplex PCR; TCRdb stores just in-frame clones and leaves some out. The sample has a few hundred thousand clones; nearly 95% are singletons. Sequenced material: PBMCs. Source of these receptors: a girl aged 2-10 years in good health and CMV-seronegative.

A word on this clone: The sample contains more than one DNA sequence encoding this CDR3. The chain joins TRBV6-5 to TRBJ1-1; D not certain. V was shortened by 0 bases and J by 0 bases, with 5 bases between the two germline ends. Germline CDR1 MNHEY, CDR2 SVGAGI. There are 14 residues in the CDR3. DNA for the CDR3: TGTGCCAGCAGTTACTCGAGCGTGAACACTGAAGCTTTCTTT. Encoded protein: CASSYSSVNTEAFF.

The V and J genes are TRBV11-3 and TRBJ1-1; unclear D gene. V shed 4 bases and J shed 4 bases, with 7 bases lying between them. This CDR3 contains 12 residues. Germline V CDR1 and CDR2: SGHNT, YENEEA. CDR3 residues: CASSYLGTEAFF. The DNA for the CDR3 is TGTGCCAGCAGCTACCTCGGCACTGAAGCTTTCTTT. Together with reference TRBV11-3 and TRBJ1-1, the CDR3 gives the full variable domain: EAGVVQSPRYKIIEKKQPVAFWCNPISGHNTLYWYLQNLGQGPELLIRYENEEAVDDSQLPKDRFSAERLKGVDSTLKIQPAELGDSAVYLCASSYLGTEAFFGQGTRLTVV.

There are a few counts of this clone. The chain uses TRBV25-1 and TRBJ1-4; possibly TRBD1 for D (6 bases). CDR1 is MGHDK, CDR2 SYGVNS, per germline. The CDR3 is 18 residues long. V dropped 3 bases and J dropped 5 bases, with 22 bases sitting between them. Written as DNA, the CDR3 is TGTGCCAGCAGTGATTACCCCAGCGGACAGCGGCTAAATGAAAAACTGTTTTTT. As protein: CASSDYPSGQRLNEKLFF.

This clone has a handful of counts. The chain carries TRBV29-1 and TRBJ2-1, with 12 positions matching TRBD1. Germline lookup yields CDR1 SQVTM and CDR2 ANQGSEA. V dropped 7 bases and J dropped 7; count of bases not matched to a gene: 8. The CDR3 contains 14 residues. CDR3 residues: CSAPGQGAGNEQFF. Here the CDR3 DNA reads TGCAGCGCCCCGGGACAGGGGGCTGGTAATGAGCAGTTCTTC.

The chain combines TRBV30 with TRBJ2-7; 7 nucleotides line up with TRBD1. This CDR3 is 14 amino acids long. Germline CDR1 is GTSNPN and CDR2 is SVGIG (reference sequence). V shed 2 bases, J shed 1 base, and the junction held 5 bases outside the gene matches. For the CDR3, the DNA is TGTGCCTGGAGTATGAGGGGACAGTCCTACGAGCAGTACTTC. Its protein product is CAWSMRGQSYEQYF.

The chain employs TRBV15 and TRBJ2-1; D is perhaps TRBD2 (6 bases). Germline CDR1 is LNHNV and CDR2 is YYDKDF (reference sequence). The CDR3 has 15 amino acids. The germline V and J ends were trimmed by 3 bases and 4 bases, with 13 bases remaining between them. This CDR3 reads CATSRAGLNYNEQFF. The CDR3 region has the DNA TGTGCCACCAGCAGGGCGGGACTCAATTACAATGAGCAGTTCTTC.

The chain recombines TRBV14 with TRBJ2-7; D is ambiguous. This CDR3 contains 13 residues. V was pared by 3 bases and J by 3 bases, with 9 bases between. The germline gives CDR1 SGHDN, CDR2 FVKESK. The CDR3 loop is CASSQDTVYEQYF. Here the CDR3 DNA reads TGTGCCAGCAGCCAGGATACAGTCTACGAGCAGTACTTC.

The chain carries TRBV6-1 and TRBJ1-2, with TRBD1 matching 11 bases. CDR1 is MNHNS and CDR2 is SASEGT in the germline V gene. This CDR3 has 17 residues. V lost 4 bases to trimming and J lost 8 bases; unmatched junction nucleotides: 15. The CDR3 bases are TGTGCCAGCAGTGTATGGACAGGGGGCCCATCGTTTGAGGGCTACACCTTC. Protein product: CASSVWTGGPSFEGYTF.

CDR3 coding DNA: TGTGCCAGCTCCCTCGGGACAGCGTCCTACGAGCAGTACTTC. The encoded protein is CASSLGTASYEQYF. This chain connects TRBV5-6 to TRBJ2-7; TRBD1 matches at 7 bases. CDR3 size: 14 residues. With V trimmed by 7 bases and J by 1 base, 8 bases remained unmatched. Germline V gene lookup returns CDR1 SGHDT and CDR2 YYEEEE.

The chain carries TRBV12-5 and TRBJ2-1, with D hard to call. CDR3 length: 13 residues. Trimming removed 4 bases from V and 3 bases from J, with 7 bases in between. Germline V gives CDR1 LGHNT, CDR2 FRNRAP. The chain's CDR3 is CASGSVLYNEQFF. CDR3 sequence (DNA): TGTGCTAGTGGTTCAGTTCTCTACAATGAGCAGTTCTTC.

This sequence joins TRBV30 and TRBJ1-2; weak D call: TRBD1 (6 bases). Germline CDR1 reads GTSNPN; CDR2 reads SVGIG (reference sequence). This CDR3 has 14 amino acids. V lost 5 bases to trimming and J lost 4 bases, with 17 bases between them. CDR3 in DNA: TGTGCCTGGGGGGGACAACGATATTTCTATGGCTACACCTTC. It codes for CAWGGQRYFYGYTF.

The chain is built from TRBV6-5 and TRBJ1-1; D is undetermined. CDR1 is MNHEY, CDR2 SVGAGI, per germline. V was trimmed by 2 bases and J by 7 bases, leaving 8 bases between them. CDR3 length: 12 residues. The CDR3 DNA reads as TGTGCCAGCAGTTACAACACGGGTGAAGCTTTCTTT. Amino acid sequence: CASSYNTGEAFF.

The rearrangement links TRBV7-8 to TRBJ2-2, with 8 bases matching TRBD2. The CDR3 consists of 15 residues. Unmatched junction bases numbered 4, after V lost 3 bases and J lost 4 bases. The germline gives CDR1 SGHVS, CDR2 FQNEAQ. The CDR3 nucleotides are TGTGCCAGCAGCTTTTGGACTAGCACCACCGGGGAGCTGTTTTTT. It encodes CASSFWTSTTGELFF.

As for this clone: One end of the junction fails to match germline, which may point to a read error. J is TRBJ1-4 and V is TRBV7-9; D may be TRBD1 (5 bases). Per the germline V gene, CDR1 is SEHNR and CDR2 is FQNEAQ (reference sequence). The CDR3 totals 16 residues. This CDR3 is CSSNPLSQGGGEKLFF. For the CDR3, the DNA is TGTTCCAGCAACCCCTTATCTCAGGGAGGAGGTGAAAAACTGTTTTTT.